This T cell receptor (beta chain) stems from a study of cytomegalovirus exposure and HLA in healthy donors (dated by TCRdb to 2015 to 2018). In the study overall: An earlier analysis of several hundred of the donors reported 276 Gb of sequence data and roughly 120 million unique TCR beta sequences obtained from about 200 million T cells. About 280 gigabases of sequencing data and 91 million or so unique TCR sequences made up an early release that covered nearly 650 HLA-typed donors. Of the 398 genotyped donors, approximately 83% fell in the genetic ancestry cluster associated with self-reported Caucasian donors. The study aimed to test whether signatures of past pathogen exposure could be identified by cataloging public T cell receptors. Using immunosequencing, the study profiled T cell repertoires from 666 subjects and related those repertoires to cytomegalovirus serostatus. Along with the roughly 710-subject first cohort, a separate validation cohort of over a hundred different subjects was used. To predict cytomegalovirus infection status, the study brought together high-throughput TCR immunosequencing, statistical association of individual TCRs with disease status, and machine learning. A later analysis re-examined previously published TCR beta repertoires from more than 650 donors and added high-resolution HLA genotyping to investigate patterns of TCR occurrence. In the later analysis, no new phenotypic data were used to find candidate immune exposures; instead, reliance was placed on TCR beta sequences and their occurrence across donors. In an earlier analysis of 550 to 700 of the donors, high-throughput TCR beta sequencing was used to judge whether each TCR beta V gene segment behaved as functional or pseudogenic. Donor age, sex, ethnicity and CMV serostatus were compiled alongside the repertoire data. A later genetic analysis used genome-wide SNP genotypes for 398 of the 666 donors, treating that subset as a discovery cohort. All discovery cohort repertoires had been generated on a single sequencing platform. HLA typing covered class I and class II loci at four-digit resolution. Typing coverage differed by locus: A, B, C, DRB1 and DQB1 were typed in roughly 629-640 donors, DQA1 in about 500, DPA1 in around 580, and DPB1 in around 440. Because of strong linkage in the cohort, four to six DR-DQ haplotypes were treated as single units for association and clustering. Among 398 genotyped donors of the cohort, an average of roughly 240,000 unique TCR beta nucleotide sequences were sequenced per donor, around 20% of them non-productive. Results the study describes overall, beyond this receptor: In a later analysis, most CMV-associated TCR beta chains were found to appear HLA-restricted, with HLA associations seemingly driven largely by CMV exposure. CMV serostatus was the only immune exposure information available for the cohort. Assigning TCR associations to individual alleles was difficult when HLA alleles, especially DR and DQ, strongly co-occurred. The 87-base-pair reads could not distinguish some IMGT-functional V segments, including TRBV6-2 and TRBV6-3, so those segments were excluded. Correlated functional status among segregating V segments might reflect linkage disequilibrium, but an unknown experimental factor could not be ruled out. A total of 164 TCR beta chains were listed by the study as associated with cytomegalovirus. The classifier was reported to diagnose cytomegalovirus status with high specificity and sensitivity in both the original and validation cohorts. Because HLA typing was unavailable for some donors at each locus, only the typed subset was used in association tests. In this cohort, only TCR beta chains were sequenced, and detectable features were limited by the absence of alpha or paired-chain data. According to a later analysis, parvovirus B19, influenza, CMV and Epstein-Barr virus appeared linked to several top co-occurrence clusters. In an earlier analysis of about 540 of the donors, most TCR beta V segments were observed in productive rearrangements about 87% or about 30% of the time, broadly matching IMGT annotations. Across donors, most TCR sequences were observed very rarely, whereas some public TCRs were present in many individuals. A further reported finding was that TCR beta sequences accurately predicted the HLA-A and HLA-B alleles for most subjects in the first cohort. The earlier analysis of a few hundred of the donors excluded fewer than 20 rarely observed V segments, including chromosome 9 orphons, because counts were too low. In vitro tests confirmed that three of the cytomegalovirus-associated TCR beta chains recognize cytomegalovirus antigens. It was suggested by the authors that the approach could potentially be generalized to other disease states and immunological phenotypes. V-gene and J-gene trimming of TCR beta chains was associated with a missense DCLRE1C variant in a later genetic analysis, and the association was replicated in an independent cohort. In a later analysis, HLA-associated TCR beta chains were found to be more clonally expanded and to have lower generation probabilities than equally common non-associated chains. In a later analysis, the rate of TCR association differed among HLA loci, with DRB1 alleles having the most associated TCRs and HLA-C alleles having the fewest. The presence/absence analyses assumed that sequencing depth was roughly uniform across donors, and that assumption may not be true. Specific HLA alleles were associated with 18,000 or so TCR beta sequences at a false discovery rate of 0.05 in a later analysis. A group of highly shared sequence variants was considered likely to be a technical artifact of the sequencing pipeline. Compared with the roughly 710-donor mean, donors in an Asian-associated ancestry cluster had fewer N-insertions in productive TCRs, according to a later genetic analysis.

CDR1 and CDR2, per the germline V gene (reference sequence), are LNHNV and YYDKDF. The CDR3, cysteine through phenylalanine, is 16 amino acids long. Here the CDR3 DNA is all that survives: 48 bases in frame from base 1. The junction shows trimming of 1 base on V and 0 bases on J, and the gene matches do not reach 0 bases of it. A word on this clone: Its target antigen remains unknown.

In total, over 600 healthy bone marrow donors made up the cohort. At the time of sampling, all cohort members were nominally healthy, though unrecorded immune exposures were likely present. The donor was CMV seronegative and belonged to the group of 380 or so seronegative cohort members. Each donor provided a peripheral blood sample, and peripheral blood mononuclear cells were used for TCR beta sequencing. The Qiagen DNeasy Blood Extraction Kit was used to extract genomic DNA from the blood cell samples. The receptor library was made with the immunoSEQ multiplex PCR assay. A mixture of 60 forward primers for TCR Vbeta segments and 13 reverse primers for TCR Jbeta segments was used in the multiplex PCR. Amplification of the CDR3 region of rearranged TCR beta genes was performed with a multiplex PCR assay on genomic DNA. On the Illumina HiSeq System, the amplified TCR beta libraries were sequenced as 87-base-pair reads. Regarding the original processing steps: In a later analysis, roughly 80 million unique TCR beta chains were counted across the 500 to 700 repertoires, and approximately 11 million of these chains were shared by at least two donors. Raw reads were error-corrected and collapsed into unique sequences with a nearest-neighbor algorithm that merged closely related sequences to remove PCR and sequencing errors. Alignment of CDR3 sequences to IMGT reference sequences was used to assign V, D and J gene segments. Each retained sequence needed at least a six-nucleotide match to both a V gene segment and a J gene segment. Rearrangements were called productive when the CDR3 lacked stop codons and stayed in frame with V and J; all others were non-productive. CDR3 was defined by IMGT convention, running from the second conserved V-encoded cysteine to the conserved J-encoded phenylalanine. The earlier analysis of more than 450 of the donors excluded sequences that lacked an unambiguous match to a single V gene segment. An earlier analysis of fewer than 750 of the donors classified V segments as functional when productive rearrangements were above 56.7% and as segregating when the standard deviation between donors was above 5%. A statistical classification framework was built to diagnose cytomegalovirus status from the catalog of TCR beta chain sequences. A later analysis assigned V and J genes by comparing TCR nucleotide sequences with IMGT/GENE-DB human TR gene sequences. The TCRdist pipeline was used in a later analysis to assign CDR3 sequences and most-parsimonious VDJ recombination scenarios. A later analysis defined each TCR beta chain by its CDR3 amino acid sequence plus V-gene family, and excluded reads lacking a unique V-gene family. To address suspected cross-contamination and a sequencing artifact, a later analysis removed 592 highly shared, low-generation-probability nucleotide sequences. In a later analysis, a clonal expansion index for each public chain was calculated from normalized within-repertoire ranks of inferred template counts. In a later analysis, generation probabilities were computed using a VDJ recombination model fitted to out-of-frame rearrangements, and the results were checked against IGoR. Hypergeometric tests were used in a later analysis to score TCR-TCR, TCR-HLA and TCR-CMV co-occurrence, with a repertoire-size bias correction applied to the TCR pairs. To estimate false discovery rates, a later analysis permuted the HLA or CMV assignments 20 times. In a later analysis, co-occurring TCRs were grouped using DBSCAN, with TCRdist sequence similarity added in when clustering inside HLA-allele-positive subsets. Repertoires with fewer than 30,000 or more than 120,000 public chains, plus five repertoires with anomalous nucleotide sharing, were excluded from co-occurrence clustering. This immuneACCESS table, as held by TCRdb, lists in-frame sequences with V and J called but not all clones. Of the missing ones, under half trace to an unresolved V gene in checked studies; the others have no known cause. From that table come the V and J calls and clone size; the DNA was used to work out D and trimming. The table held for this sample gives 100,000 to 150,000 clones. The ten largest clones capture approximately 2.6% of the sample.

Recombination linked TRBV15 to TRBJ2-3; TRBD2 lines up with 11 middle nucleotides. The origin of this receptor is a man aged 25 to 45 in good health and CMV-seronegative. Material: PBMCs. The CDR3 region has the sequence CATSRVAGGSTDTQYF. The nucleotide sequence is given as TGTGCCACCAGCAGAGTAGCGGGAGGGAGCACAGATACGCAGTATTTT.